A selection of T cell receptor beta chains follows, all from one sample in a study of blood T cell repertoires in COVID-19. Generated by immunoSEQ multiplex PCR, the TCRdb table keeps only in-frame clones and is missing some. The data show 250,000 or so clones, about 86% seen once. The sequenced sample was peripheral blood. Receptors originate from an elderly man with acute or convalescent COVID-19. Each CDR3 is given with its conserved first and last residue. The D gene is left open where the match is weak. Not every row has a clone size; where given, it reads once, few, many or a size class.

J	size	V	D	CDR3	DNA
TRBJ2-7	-	TRBV4-3	TRBD2	CASSQAWRGATYEQYF	TGCGCCAGCAGCCAAGCTTGGCGGGGGGCGACCTACGAGCAGTACTTC
TRBJ1-6	-	TRBV19	-	CASSSTAGSYNSPLHF	TGTGCCAGTAGTTCTACAGCAGGATCCTATAATTCACCCCTCCACTTT
TRBJ2-1	-	TRBV5-1	-	CASSLPDTSSYNEQFF	TGCGCCAGCAGCTTACCCGACACGAGCTCCTACAATGAGCAGTTCTTC
TRBJ1-3	few	TRBV7-2	TRBD1	CASIRTGPGNTIYF	TGTGCCAGCATCAGGACAGGGCCTGGAAACACCATATATTTT
TRBJ1-5	-	TRBV24-1	TRBD1	CATSDGQGDQPQHF	TGTGCCACCAGTGACGGACAGGGGGATCAGCCCCAGCATTTT
TRBJ1-6	-	TRBV2	-	CATQRTGPNSPLHF	TGTGCCACCCAAAGGACTGGGCCGAATTCACCCCTCCACTTT
TRBJ2-5	-	TRBV7-9	-	CASSFAEETQYF	TGTGCCAGCAGCTTTGCAGAAGAGACCCAGTACTTC
TRBJ2-7	-	TRBV7-6	-	CASRPGTLGHEQYF	TGTGCCAGCAGACCCGGGACATTAGGTCACGAGCAGTACTTC
TRBJ2-3	-	TRBV5-1	TRBD2	CASSSTSGSTDTQYF	TGCGCCAGCAGCTCTACTAGCGGAAGCACAGATACGCAGTATTTT
TRBJ2-5	-	TRBV3-1/TRBV3-2	TRBD2	CASNLRGGETQYF	TGTGCCAGCAACCTCCGGGGGGGAGAGACCCAGTACTTC
TRBJ1-4	-	TRBV12-3/TRBV12-4	TRBD1	CASSSTGVNKLFF	TGTGCCAGCAGCTCTACAGGGGTAAACAAACTGTTTTTT
TRBJ1-1	-	TRBV29-1	TRBD1	CSVEGDRGLNTEAFF	TGCAGCGTTGAAGGGGACAGGGGGTTGAACACTGAAGCTTTCTTT
TRBJ1-6	once	TRBV3-1/TRBV3-2	-	CASSQMTDYNSPLHF	TGTGCCAGCAGCCAAATGACAGACTATAATTCACCCCTCCACTTT
TRBJ2-1	few	TRBV6-5	-	CASSYSNADPRGQFF	TGTGCCAGCAGTTACTCGAATGCGGACCCAAGGGGTCAGTTCTTC
TRBJ2-3	once	TRBV5-4	TRBD2	CASSLGLAGPTDTQYF	TGTGCCAGCAGCTTGGGACTAGCGGGACCCACAGATACGCAGTATTTT
TRBJ1-2	-	TRBV7-9	TRBD1	CASSSRDRVGYTF	TGTGCCAGCAGCTCTAGGGACAGGGTGGGCTACACCTTC
TRBJ1-3	-	TRBV29-1	TRBD1	CSVQGAGNTIYF	TGCAGCGTACAGGGGGCTGGAAACACCATATATTTT
TRBJ1-1	once	TRBV5-1	-	CASSLDTGTAEAFF	TGCGCCAGCAGCTTGGACACAGGCACCGCTGAAGCTTTCTTT
TRBJ1-5	-	TRBV2	TRBD1	CASAYRGSNQPQHF	TGTGCCAGCGCCTACAGGGGAAGTAATCAGCCCCAGCATTTT
TRBJ2-7	-	TRBV28	TRBD1	CASSSGTGVREQYF	TGTGCCAGCAGTTCAGGGACAGGGGTGCGGGAGCAGTACTTC
TRBJ2-4	-	TRBV18	TRBD1	CASSIDRDRNIQYF	TGTGCCAGCTCAATCGACAGGGATAGGAACATTCAGTACTTC
TRBJ2-7	-	TRBV3-1/TRBV3-2	-	CASSQERQQYF	TGTGCCAGCAGCCAAGAGAGACAACAGTACTTC
TRBJ1-2	-	TRBV5-5	-	CASSFLQGIFYGYTF	TGTGCCAGCAGCTTTCTTCAGGGAATTTTCTATGGCTACACCTTC